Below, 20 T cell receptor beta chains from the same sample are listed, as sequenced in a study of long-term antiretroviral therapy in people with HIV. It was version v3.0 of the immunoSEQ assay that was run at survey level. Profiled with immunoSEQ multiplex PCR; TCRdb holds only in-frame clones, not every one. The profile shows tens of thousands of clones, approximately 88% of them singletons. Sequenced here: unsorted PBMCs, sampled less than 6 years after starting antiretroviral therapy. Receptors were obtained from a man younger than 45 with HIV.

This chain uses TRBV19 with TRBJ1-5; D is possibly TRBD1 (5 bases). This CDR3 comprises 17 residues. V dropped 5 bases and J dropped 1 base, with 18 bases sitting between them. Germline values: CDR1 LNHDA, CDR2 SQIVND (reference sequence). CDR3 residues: CASSALGGVRSNQPQHF. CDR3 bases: TGTGCCAGTAGTGCCCTCGGAGGGGTTCGGAGCAATCAGCCCCAGCATTTT.

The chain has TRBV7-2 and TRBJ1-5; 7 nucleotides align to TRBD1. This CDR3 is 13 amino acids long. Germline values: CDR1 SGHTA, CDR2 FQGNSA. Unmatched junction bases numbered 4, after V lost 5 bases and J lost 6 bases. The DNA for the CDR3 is TGTGCCAGCAGCCAGGGGGGGAGTCAGCCCCAGCATTTT. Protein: CASSQGGSQPQHF.

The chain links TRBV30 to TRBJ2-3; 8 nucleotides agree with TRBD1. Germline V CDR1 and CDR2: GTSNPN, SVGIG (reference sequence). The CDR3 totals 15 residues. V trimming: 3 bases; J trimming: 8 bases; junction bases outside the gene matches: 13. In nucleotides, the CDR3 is TGTGCCTGGAGGTTACAGGGGGTCGGCATAGGTACGCAGTATTTT. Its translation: CAWRLQGVGIGTQYF.

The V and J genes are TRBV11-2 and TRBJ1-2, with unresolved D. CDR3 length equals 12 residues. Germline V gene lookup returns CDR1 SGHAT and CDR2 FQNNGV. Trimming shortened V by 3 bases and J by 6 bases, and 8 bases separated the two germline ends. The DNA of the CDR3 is TGTGCCAGCAGCTTGTGGGGAGATGGCTACACCTTC. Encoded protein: CASSLWGDGYTF. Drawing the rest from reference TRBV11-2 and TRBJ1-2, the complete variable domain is EAGVAQSPRYKIIEKRQSVAFWCNPISGHATLYWYQQILGQGPKLLIQFQNNGVVDDSQLPKDRFSAERLKGVDSTLKIQPAKLEDSAVYLCASSLWGDGYTFGSGTRLTVV.

The CDR3 reads CASSQAGAGGGQNIQYF. CDR3 coding DNA: TGCGCCAGCAGCCAAGCGGGAGCGGGCGGAGGTCAAAACATTCAGTACTTC. This chain connects TRBV4-3 to TRBJ2-4, with TRBD2 as a possible D gene (6 bases). The CDR3 spans 17 residues. Trimming stripped 1 base from V and 5 bases from J, with 18 bases between. Germline values: CDR1 LGHNA, CDR2 YSLEER.

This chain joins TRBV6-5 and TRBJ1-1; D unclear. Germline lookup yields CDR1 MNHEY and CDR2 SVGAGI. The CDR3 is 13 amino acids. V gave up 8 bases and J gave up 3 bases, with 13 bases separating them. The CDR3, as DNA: TGTGCCAGCTCCCCGGCTTACGACACTGAAGCTTTCTTT. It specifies CASSPAYDTEAFF.

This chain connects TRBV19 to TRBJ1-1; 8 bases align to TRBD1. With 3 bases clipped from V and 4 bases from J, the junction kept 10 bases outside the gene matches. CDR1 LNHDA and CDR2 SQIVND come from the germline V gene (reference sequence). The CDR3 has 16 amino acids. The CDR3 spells CASSMGLPGQGTEAFF. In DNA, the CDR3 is TGTGCCAGTAGTATGGGTCTCCCCGGACAGGGCACTGAAGCTTTCTTT.

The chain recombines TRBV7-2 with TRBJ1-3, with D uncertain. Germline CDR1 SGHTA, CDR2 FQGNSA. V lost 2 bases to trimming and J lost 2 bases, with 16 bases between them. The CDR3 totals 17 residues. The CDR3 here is CASSLQRVGAAGNTIYF. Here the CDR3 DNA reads TGTGCCAGCAGCTTACAACGTGTAGGAGCAGCTGGAAACACCATATATTTT.

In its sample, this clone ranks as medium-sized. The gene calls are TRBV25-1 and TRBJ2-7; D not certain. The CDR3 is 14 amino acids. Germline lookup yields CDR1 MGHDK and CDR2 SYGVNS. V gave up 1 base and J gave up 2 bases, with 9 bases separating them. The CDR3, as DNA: TGTGCCAGCAGTGAATTGGGCAGCACCTACGAGCAGTACTTC. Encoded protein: CASSELGSTYEQYF.

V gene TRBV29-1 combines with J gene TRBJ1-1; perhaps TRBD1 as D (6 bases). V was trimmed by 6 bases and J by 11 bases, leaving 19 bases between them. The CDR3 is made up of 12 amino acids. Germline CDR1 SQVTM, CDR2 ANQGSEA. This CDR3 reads CSVLKQGLTAFF. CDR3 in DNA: TGCAGCGTCCTTAAACAGGGTTTAACGGCTTTCTTT.

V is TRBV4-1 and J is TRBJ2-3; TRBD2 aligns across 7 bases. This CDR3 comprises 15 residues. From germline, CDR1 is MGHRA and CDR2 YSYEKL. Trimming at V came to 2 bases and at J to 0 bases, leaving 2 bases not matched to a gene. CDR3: CASSQISGSTDTQYF. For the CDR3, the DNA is TGCGCCAGCAGCCAAATTAGCGGGAGCACAGATACGCAGTATTTT.

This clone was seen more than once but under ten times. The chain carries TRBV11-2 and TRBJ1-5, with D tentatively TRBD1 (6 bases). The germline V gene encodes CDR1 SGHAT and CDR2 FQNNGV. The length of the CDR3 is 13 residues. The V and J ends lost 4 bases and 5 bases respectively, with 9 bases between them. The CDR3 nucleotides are TGTGCCAGCAGCTGGGACATCGATCAGCCCCAGCATTTT. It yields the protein CASSWDIDQPQHF.

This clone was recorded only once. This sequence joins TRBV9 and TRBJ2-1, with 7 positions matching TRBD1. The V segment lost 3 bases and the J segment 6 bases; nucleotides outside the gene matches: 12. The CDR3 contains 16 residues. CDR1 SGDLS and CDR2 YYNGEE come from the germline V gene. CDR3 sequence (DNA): TGTGCCAGCAGCGGGACTTGGACAGGCGATTCCAATGAGCAGTTCTTC. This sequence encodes CASSGTWTGDSNEQFF.

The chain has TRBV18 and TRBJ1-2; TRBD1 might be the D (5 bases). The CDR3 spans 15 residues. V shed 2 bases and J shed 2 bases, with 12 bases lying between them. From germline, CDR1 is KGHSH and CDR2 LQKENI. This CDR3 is CASSPGAGLNYGYTF. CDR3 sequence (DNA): TGTGCCAGCTCACCAGGTGCAGGGTTAAACTATGGCTACACCTTC. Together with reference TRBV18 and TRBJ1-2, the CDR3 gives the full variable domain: NAGVMQNPRHLVRRRGQEARLRCSPMKGHSHVYWYRQLPEEGLKFMVYLQKENIIDESGMPKERFSAEFPKEGPSILRIQQVVRGDSAAYFCASSPGAGLNYGYTFGSGTRLTVV.

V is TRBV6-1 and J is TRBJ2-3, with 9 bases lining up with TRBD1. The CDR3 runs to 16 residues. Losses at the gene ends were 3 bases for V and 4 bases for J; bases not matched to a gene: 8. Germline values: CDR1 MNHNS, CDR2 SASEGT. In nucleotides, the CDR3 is TGTGCCAGCAGTGATGGGACCGGGACAGGGTCAGATACGCAGTATTTT. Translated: CASSDGTGTGSDTQYF.

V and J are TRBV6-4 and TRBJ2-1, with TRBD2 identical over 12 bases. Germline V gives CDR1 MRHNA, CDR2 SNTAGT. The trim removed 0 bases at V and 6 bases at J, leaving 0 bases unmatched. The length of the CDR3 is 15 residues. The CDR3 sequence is CASSDSTSGSNEQFF. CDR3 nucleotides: TGTGCCAGCAGTGACTCGACTAGCGGGAGCAATGAGCAGTTCTTC.

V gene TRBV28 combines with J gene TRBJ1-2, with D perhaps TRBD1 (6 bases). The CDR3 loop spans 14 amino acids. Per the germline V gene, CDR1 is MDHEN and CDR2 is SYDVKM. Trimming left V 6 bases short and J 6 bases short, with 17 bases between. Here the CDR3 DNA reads TGTGCCAGCAGGACCCCTTGGGGGGCTGATGGCTACACCTTC. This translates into CASRTPWGADGYTF.

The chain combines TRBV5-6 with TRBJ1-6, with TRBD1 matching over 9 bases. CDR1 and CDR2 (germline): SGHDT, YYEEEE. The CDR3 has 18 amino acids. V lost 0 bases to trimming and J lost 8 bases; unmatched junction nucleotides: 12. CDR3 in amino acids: CASSLGESGQGMYSPLHF. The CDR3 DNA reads TGTGCCAGCAGCTTGGGTGAGAGCGGACAGGGGATGTATTCACCCCTCCACTTT.

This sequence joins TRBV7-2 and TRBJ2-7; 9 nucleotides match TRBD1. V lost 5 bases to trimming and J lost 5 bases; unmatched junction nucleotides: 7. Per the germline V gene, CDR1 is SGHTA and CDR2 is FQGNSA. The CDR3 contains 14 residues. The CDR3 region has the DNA TGTGCCAGCAGCCGCCGGGACAGGGCCAACGAGCAGTACTTC. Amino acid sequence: CASSRRDRANEQYF.

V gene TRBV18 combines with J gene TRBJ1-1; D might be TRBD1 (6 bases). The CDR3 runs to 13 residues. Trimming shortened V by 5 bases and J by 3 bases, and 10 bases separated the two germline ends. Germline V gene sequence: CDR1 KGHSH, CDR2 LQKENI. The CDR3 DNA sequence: TGTGCCAGCTCATCACAGGGAGACACTGAAGCTTTCTTT. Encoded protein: CASSSQGDTEAFF.